Listed here are 5 T cell receptor beta chains from one sample, sequenced in a study of human T cells and chemical hapten exposure. TCRdb re-analysed the RACE reads in MiXCR, keeping a single row per CDR3 protein. This table has about 65,000 distinct CDR3 sequences, about 5.7% appearing once. The time point here: healthy volunteer bleed at 6 weeks. Unfractionated whole blood was the source from which total RNA was extracted. The source material was whole blood. The receptor set was obtained from a female donor in good health. Some clones in this sample may be carry-over from other donors' samples.

The table lists this clonotype with many counts. The chain couples TRBV7-9 to TRBJ1-5; the D is unclear. Trimming left V 5 bases short and J 5 bases short, with 10 bases between. This CDR3 comprises 13 residues. CDR1 is SEHNR, CDR2 FQNEAQ, per germline (reference sequence). This chain's CDR3 is CASSPIGDQPQHF. The CDR3 DNA reads as TGTGCCAGCAGCCCCATTGGGGATCAGCCCCAGCATTTT.

This clonotype has a handful of counts. The chain couples TRBV29-1 to TRBJ2-3; TRBD1 might be the D (5 bases). CDR1 is SQVTM, CDR2 ANQGSEA, per germline. This CDR3 comprises 12 residues. Trimming took off 5 bases at V and 4 bases at J, with 10 bases between the two ends. The CDR3 DNA sequence: TGCAGCGTTTTTAGGGGCGCAGATACGCAGTATTTT. It yields the protein CSVFRGADTQYF.

This chain uses TRBV20-1 with TRBJ2-7; D is perhaps TRBD2 (6 bases). CDR1 is DFQATT and CDR2 is SNEGSKA in the germline V gene (reference sequence). This CDR3 is built from 13 residues. V was cut by 1 base and J by 4 bases, with 11 bases left in between. The CDR3 DNA reads TGCAGTGCTAGAGGGGACTGGCAATACGAGCAGTACTTC. It specifies CSARGDWQYEQYF.

The table lists this clonotype with a few counts. This chain joins TRBV29-1 and TRBJ2-3; 9 nucleotides agree with TRBD2. The CDR3 is 15 amino acids. The germline CDR1 and CDR2 sequences are SQVTM and ANQGSEA. V shed 4 bases and J 4 bases; nucleotides not matched to a gene: 9. DNA for the CDR3: TGCAGCGTTGGGGGCGGGAGGGCCTTCGCAGATACGCAGTATTTT. Its protein product is CSVGGGRAFADTQYF.

This clonotype was seen at least ten times. This CDR3 fails to terminate in the conserved phenylalanine or tryptophan, so it likely reflects a read error. Because the CDR3's place on the DNA is in doubt, the DNA is left out and the CDR3 is given as listed by TCRdb. The chain has TRBV12-3 or TRBV12-4 and TRBJ2-5; the table's D call, TRBD1, was not checked against the DNA. Ends included, the CDR3 has 9 residues. CDR3 protein: CASSGVGAV.